This T cell receptor (beta chain) was captured by sequencing in a study of CD8 T cells in cerebrospinal fluid in Alzheimer's disease. Study summary: Two single-cell methods, plate-based nested PCR and droplet-based sequencing, assessed CSF clonal expansion.

Concerning this clonotype: Its target is unknown.

TCRdb reanalyzed the 10x single-cell sequencing reads, giving one entry per CDR3 protein sequence and no DNA. The sample's table shows approximately 1,500 distinct CDR3 sequences. CDR1 and CDR2 (germline): KGHSH, LQKENI. The CDR3 loop spans 14 amino acids. The study's findings and limits: No causal link between EBV and Alzheimer's follows from EBV-specific cerebrospinal fluid TCRs, authors warned. Versus healthy subjects, Alzheimer's patients more often had clones of at least 3%. Alzheimer's patients were not enriched for EBV-specific clones, which were not the most expanded.

The sequenced sample consisted of cerebrospinal fluid. This sequence originates from a human donor with mild cognitive impairment. The chain joins TRBV18 to TRBJ1-2; TCRdb reports TRBD1, a call that lacks DNA to check it against. The CDR3 region is CASSLQQGTGGYTF.